Given below is one T cell receptor beta chain in context. The antigen is not known. This sample stems from a study of metastatic and nonmetastatic thyroid tumors. Overall study: Repertoires from blood and tumor or nodule tissue of malignant and benign thyroid patients were compared. Study outcomes and limitations: In both blood and tumor samples, TCR beta diversity was reported significantly higher for malignant than benign nodules.

The CDR3 is made up of 15 amino acids. The V and J ends lost 0 bases and 0 bases respectively, with 6 bases between them. CDR1 is PRHDT and CDR2 is FYEKMQ in the germline V gene (reference sequence). As originally analysed: Between-group CDR3 differences, defined by clinicopathological status, yielded a distant-metastasis classifier for papillary thyroid cancer. TCRdb reprocessed the PCR reads using MiXCR. The V and J calls were determined by TCRdb, not by the authors. Among around 26,000 clones listed, 3.5% to 4% were seen once. Thyroid surgery was preceded by no treatment in any patient. Sequencing was carried out using blood. This TCR was sampled from a male donor with papillary thyroid cancer or a benign thyroid nodule (not recorded which). Some clones in this sample may be carry-over from other donors' samples. The chain uses TRBV13 and TRBJ1-3; D remains unclear. This chain's CDR3 is CASSLGAYSGNTIYF. The CDR3 bases are TGTGCCAGCAGCTTAGGGGCCTACTCTGGAAACACCATATATTTT. Full variable domain (rest looked up from reference TRBV13 and TRBJ1-3): AAGVIQSPRHLIKEKRETATLKCYPIPRHDTVYWYQQGPGQDPQFLISFYEKMQSDKGSIPDRFSAQQFSDYHSELNMSSLELGDSALYFCASSLGAYSGNTIYFGEGSWLTVV.